The 25 T cell receptor beta chains in this list originate from one sample, sequenced in a study of CD8 T cells in Susac syndrome. When the RNA was reverse transcribed, random hexamers were used with an input of roughly 0.5 to 1 ug. One entry per CDR3 protein, called by TCRdb with MiXCR from the immunoSEQ multiplex PCR reads. This table has under 200,000 distinct CDR3 sequences, approximately 95% appearing once. The specimen was CD8+ T cells from PBMCs. The receptors here all came from a human donor with multiple sclerosis.

The chain recombines TRBV6-5 with TRBJ2-6; D is tentatively TRBD1 or TRBD2 (6 bases each). Germline lookup yields CDR1 MNHEY and CDR2 SVGAGI. V lost 0 bases and J 0 bases, leaving 15 bases between the germline ends. This CDR3 is built from 19 residues. The CDR3 protein is CASSYSDPGAPSGANVLTF. CDR3 bases: TGTGCCAGCAGTTACTCGGATCCGGGGGCACCCTCTGGGGCCAACGTCCTGACTTTC.

The rearrangement links TRBV29-1 to TRBJ2-7; TRBD1 matches 10 bases. The CDR3 runs 13 residues. After removal of 5 bases from V and 1 base from J, the junction contained 2 bases not matched to a gene. Per the germline V gene, CDR1 is SQVTM and CDR2 is ANQGSEA. The CDR3 reads CSVMGQGSYEQYF. CDR3 coding DNA: TGCAGCGTTATGGGACAGGGGTCCTACGAGCAGTACTTC.

This clonotype was picked up one time. For the CDR3, the DNA is TGTGCCAGCGGACAGAGGGTCGAATCTGTCGGCTACAATGAGCAGTTCTTC. Protein sequence: CASGQRVESVGYNEQFF. The gene calls are TRBV19 and TRBJ2-1; weak D call: TRBD1 (6 bases). Trimming left V 9 bases short and J 3 bases short, with 24 bases between. Germline CDR1 is LNHDA and CDR2 is SQIVND (reference sequence). The CDR3 runs 17 residues.

The chain has TRBV27 and TRBJ2-5; TRBD2 aligns across 15 bases. The CDR3 runs to 16 residues. The V and J ends lost 4 bases and 4 bases, in that order; junction bases with no gene match: 4. Germline CDR1 MNHEY, CDR2 SMNVEV (reference sequence). CDR3 in amino acids: CASSSGLAGGGETQYF. The CDR3 DNA reads TGTGCCAGCAGTTCGGGACTAGCGGGAGGAGGAGAGACCCAGTACTTC.

This clonotype was observed a single time. V usage is TRBV20-1 and J usage is TRBJ1-5; D is unclear. The V gene's germline CDR1 is DFQATT and CDR2 SNEGSKA (reference sequence). Trimming left V 7 bases short and J 7 bases short, with 11 bases between. This CDR3 has 11 residues. Written as DNA, the CDR3 is TGCAGTGTTGGAGAGGACCAGCCCCAGCATTTT. It codes for CSVGEDQPQHF.

The chain couples TRBV14 to TRBJ2-1; D gene uncertain. Germline loops: CDR1 SGHDN, CDR2 FVKESK. CDR3 length equals 13 residues. Trimming pared 1 base from V and 8 bases from J, leaving 9 bases between. CDR3 region: CASSQVWYDEQFF. For the CDR3, the DNA is TGTGCCAGCAGCCAAGTTTGGTACGATGAGCAGTTCTTC. Supplemented by reference TRBV14 and TRBJ2-1, the full variable domain reads EAGVTQFPSHSVIEKGQTVTLRCDPISGHDNLYWYRRVMGKEIKFLLHFVKESKQDESGMPNNRFLAERTGGTYSTLKVQPAELEDSGVYFCASSQVWYDEQFFGPGTRLTVL.

The chain recombines TRBV9 with TRBJ2-1; D unresolved. The CDR3 spans 14 residues. Between the trimmed V and J ends, which lost 4 bases and 6 bases, there was a span of 14 bases. Germline V gene sequence: CDR1 SGDLS, CDR2 YYNGEE. The CDR3 reads CASSRLGLANEQFF. The DNA for the CDR3 is TGTGCCAGCAGCCGCCTCGGGCTGGCCAATGAGCAGTTCTTC.

The chain joins TRBV3-1 to TRBJ2-7; D possibly corresponds to TRBD1 (6 bases). The CDR3 totals 16 residues. Germline CDR1 and CDR2: LGHDT and YNNKEL (reference sequence). V lost 0 bases and J 1 base, leaving 13 bases between the germline ends. The CDR3 here is CASSQEGQGISYEQYF. The CDR3 DNA follows: TGTGCCAGCAGCCAAGAAGGCCAGGGGATTTCCTACGAGCAGTACTTC.

V usage is TRBV12-3 or TRBV12-4 and J usage is TRBJ2-1; possible D gene TRBD2, 7 bases. Trimming stripped 6 bases from V and 8 bases from J, with 26 bases between. The CDR3 has 17 amino acids. CDR3 sequence (DNA): TGTGCCAGCAGCTCGCCAACCGGGACGGGGGGCGCCGATGAGCAGTTCTTC. It specifies CASSSPTGTGGADEQFF.

In this sample, this clonotype turned up once. The chain links TRBV19 to TRBJ2-7, with D possibly called TRBD1 or TRBD2 (5 bases each). Germline V gene sequence: CDR1 LNHDA, CDR2 SQIVND (reference sequence). The CDR3 sequence is 13 residues long. Trimming left V 3 bases short and J 6 bases short, with 12 bases between. The CDR3 loop reads CASSIPGPSEQYF. In nucleotides, the CDR3 is TGTGCCAGTAGTATCCCGGGGCCGAGCGAGCAGTACTTC.

The CDR3 protein is CASSLGGTGIYEQYF. The CDR3 nucleotides read TGTGCCAGCAGCTTGGGCGGGACAGGGATCTACGAGCAGTACTTC. The rearrangement joins TRBV5-6 to TRBJ2-7; 9 nucleotides line up with TRBD1. The CDR3 is 15 residues long. With V trimmed by 0 bases and J by 3 bases, 4 bases remained unmatched. The germline CDR1 and CDR2 sequences are SGHDT and YYEEEE.

J is TRBJ2-7 and V is TRBV16, with D unclear. Germline V CDR1 and CDR2: KGHSY, FQNENV. V dropped 2 bases and J dropped 0 bases, with 11 bases sitting between them. The length of the CDR3 is 15 residues. CDR3 sequence reads: CASSQADHNSYEQYF. As DNA, the CDR3 is TGTGCCAGCAGCCAAGCGGACCATAACTCCTACGAGCAGTACTTC.

The V gene is TRBV15, the J gene TRBJ2-7, with 10 bases aligning to TRBD1. CDR1 is LNHNV and CDR2 is YYDKDF in the germline V gene (reference sequence). This CDR3 has 17 amino acids. The J segment lost 0 bases and the V segment lost 1 base, leaving 6 bases of the junction unmatched. The DNA of the CDR3 is TGTGCCACCAGCAGAGGACTCGGGACAGGGGACTCCTACGAGCAGTACTTC. This sequence encodes CATSRGLGTGDSYEQYF.

The gene calls are TRBV30 and TRBJ1-5, with D hard to call. The V end was cut by 2 bases, the J end by 4 bases, with 12 bases between. The germline V gene has CDR1 GTSNPN and CDR2 SVGIG (reference sequence). The length of the CDR3 is 14 residues. CDR3 protein: CAWSTSALNQPQHF. CDR3 sequence (DNA): TGTGCCTGGAGTACGTCAGCTCTGAATCAGCCCCAGCATTTT. Full variable domain (remainder filled in from reference TRBV30 and TRBJ1-5): SQTIHQWPATLVQPVGSPLSLECTVEGTSNPNLYWYRQAAGRGLQLLFYSVGIGQISSEVPQNLSASRPQDRQFILSSKKLLLSDSGFYLCAWSTSALNQPQHFGDGTRLSIL.

V gene TRBV9 combines with J gene TRBJ2-3; a weak D match, TRBD2 (7 bases). The CDR3 has 17 amino acids. The V end lost 0 bases, the J end lost 2 bases, and 16 bases lay between the germline ends. Germline lookup yields CDR1 SGDLS and CDR2 YYNGEE. The CDR3 DNA is TGTGCCAGCAGCGTAGCTATGGGAGGGGACAACACAGATACGCAGTATTTT. Amino acids: CASSVAMGGDNTDTQYF.

The chain employs TRBV5-6 and TRBJ1-1; TRBD1 matches 10 bases. The V gene's germline CDR1 is SGHDT and CDR2 YYEEEE. J lost 5 bases, V lost 7 bases, and 8 bases had no gene match. The CDR3 consists of 14 residues. The CDR3 is CASLTGGGRTEAFF. In DNA, the CDR3 is TGTGCCAGCCTGACAGGGGGCGGGCGGACTGAAGCTTTCTTT.

The chain carries TRBV29-1 and TRBJ1-1; possibly TRBD1 for D (5 bases). Trimming removed 7 bases from V and 0 bases from J, with 12 bases in between. The CDR3 covers 13 residues. Germline V lookup: CDR1 SQVTM, CDR2 ANQGSEA. This CDR3 is CSASQGMNTEAFF. The CDR3 bases are TGCAGCGCCTCGCAGGGCATGAACACTGAAGCTTTCTTT.

CDR3 protein: CAWSVQTTEAFF. CDR3 nucleotides: TGTGCCTGGAGTGTTCAAACCACTGAAGCTTTCTTT. The gene calls are TRBV30 and TRBJ1-1, with no clear D. This CDR3 is 12 amino acids long. CDR1 GTSNPN and CDR2 SVGIG come from the germline V gene (reference sequence). V was pared by 0 bases and J by 4 bases, with 6 bases between.

The rearrangement joins TRBV28 to TRBJ1-1; no definite D call. V gave up 5 bases and J gave up 1 base, with 8 bases separating them. Germline CDR1 reads MDHEN; CDR2 reads SYDVKM. The CDR3 extends over 13 amino acids. CDR3 nucleotides: TGTGCCAGCAGTCCCTACAGGAACACTGAAGCTTTCTTT. It codes for CASSPYRNTEAFF.

This clonotype was recorded only once. This rearrangement joins TRBV7-9 to TRBJ1-1; D uncertain. Looked up from germline, CDR1 is SEHNR and CDR2 is FQNEAQ (reference sequence). Trimming took 2 bases from V and 3 from J, leaving 7 bases between them. CDR3 length: 13 amino acids. The CDR3, as DNA: TGTGCCAGCAGCTTATGGGAACACACTGAAGCTTTCTTT. The encoded protein is CASSLWEHTEAFF.

This chain links TRBV18 with TRBJ1-1, with a weak D call TRBD1 (5 bases). Germline V gene lookup returns CDR1 KGHSH and CDR2 LQKENI. V lost 2 bases and J lost 5, with 9 bases in between. CDR3 length equals 13 residues. The CDR3 DNA is TGTGCCAGCTCACCATCTGGGGGGACTGAAGCTTTCTTT. Protein sequence: CASSPSGGTEAFF.

CDR3 in DNA: TGTGCCAGCAGTTACTCCGGAGAAGCTTTCTTT. Translation: CASSYSGEAFF. The chain uses TRBV6-6 and TRBJ1-1; D not certain. Deletions cut 0 bases from V and 8 bases from J, with 4 bases between. Germline assignment: CDR1 MNHNY and CDR2 SVGAGI (reference sequence). CDR3 length: 11 residues.

This clonotype was counted only a few times. J is TRBJ2-1 and V is TRBV9; 8 bases map to TRBD1. Trimming cost V 7 bases and J 6 bases; bases outside gene matches: 3. The CDR3 sequence is 12 residues long. Germline loops: CDR1 SGDLS, CDR2 YYNGEE. CDR3 protein: CASGQGGNEQFF. DNA of the CDR3: TGTGCCAGCGGACAGGGCGGCAATGAGCAGTTCTTC. Drawing the rest from reference TRBV9 and TRBJ2-1, the complete variable domain is DSGVTQTPKHLITATGQRVTLRCSPRSGDLSVYWYQQSLDQGLQFLIQYYNGEERAKGNILERFSAQQFPDLHSELNLSSLELGDSALYFCASGQGGNEQFFGPGTRLTVL.

The chain employs TRBV14 and TRBJ2-6; D perhaps matches TRBD1 (5 bases). The CDR3 extends over 14 amino acids. Germline V gene lookup returns CDR1 SGHDN and CDR2 FVKESK. V shed 2 bases and J shed 11 bases, with 13 bases lying between them. Here the CDR3 DNA reads TGTGCCAGCAGCCAATGGGCAGGGTCGGACGTCCTGACTTTC. This sequence encodes CASSQWAGSDVLTF. The variable domain in full, completed from reference TRBV14 and TRBJ2-6, reads EAGVTQFPSHSVIEKGQTVTLRCDPISGHDNLYWYRRVMGKEIKFLLHFVKESKQDESGMPNNRFLAERTGGTYSTLKVQPAELEDSGVYFCASSQWAGSDVLTFGAGSRLTVL.

The V gene is TRBV29-1, the J gene TRBJ1-5; the D gene is possibly TRBD1 (5 bases). This CDR3 region has 12 residues. V was clipped by 5 bases and J by 3 bases, with 8 bases between them. Germline CDR1 and CDR2: SQVTM and ANQGSEA. CDR3 amino acids: CSVIGDNQPQHF. The CDR3 DNA reads as TGCAGCGTTATAGGGGACAATCAGCCCCAGCATTTT. Variable domain in full (rest from reference TRBV29-1 and TRBJ1-5): SAVISQKPSRDICQRGTSLTIQCQVDSQVTMMFWYRQQPGQSLTLIATANQGSEATYESGFVIDKFPISRPNLTFSTLTVSNMSPEDSSIYLCSVIGDNQPQHFGDGTRLSIL.